The sample holds a few counts of the clone carrying this T cell receptor (beta chain). Sequenced by immunoSEQ multiplex PCR; TCRdb stores in-frame clones only, minus some. This sample yields fewer than 400,000 clones, of which roughly 88% are seen a single time; around 5% belongs to the top ten. These data originate in a study of blood T cell repertoires in COVID-19. Across the whole study: The cDNA or gDNA used as material had been derived from T cells, B-cell-depleted T cells, or PBMCs.

Recruitment covered about 25 US areas and drew participants whose ages spanned roughly 18 to 89 years. Cohort 3 recovery required two negative PCRs, clearance, or symptom resolution. From germline, CDR1 is WSHSY and CDR2 SAAADI. The CDR3 extends over 12 amino acids. V lost 1 base and J lost 7, with 5 bases in between. This chain uses TRBV10-2 with TRBJ1-5, with no clear D. Sequenced: PBMCs or T cells enriched from blood (not recorded which). The sequence was obtained from a man under 40 who had recovered from COVID-19. For the CDR3, the DNA is TGCGCCAGCAGTGAGTATAGACAGCCCCAGCATTTT. Translated, it gives CASSEYRQPQHF.